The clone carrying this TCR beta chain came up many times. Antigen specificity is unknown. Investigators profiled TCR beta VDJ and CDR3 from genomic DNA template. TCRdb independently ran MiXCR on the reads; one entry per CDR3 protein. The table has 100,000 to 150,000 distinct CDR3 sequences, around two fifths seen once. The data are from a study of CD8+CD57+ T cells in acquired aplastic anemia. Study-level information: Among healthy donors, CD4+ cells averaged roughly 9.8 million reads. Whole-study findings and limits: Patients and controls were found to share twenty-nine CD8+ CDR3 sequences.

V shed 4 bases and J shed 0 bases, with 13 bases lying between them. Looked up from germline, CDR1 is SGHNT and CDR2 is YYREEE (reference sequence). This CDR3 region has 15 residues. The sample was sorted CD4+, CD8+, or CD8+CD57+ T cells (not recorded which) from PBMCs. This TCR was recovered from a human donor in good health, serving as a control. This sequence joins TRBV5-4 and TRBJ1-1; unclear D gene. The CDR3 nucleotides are TGTGCCAGCAGCCGGGCCGGGCCGGTGAACACTGAAGCTTTCTTT. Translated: CASSRAGPVNTEAFF.